The source of this TCR beta chain is a study of blood T cell repertoires in COVID-19. Study-level background: The study drew acute and convalescent COVID-19 samples from the United States, Italy and Spain. The cDNA or gDNA used as material had been derived from T cells, B-cell-depleted T cells, or PBMCs.

Germline V gene lookup returns CDR1 SGHVS and CDR2 FNYEAQ. V dropped 2 bases and J dropped 6; count of bases not matched to a gene: 10. CDR3 length equals 15 residues. Authors' data handling: Estimates of nucleated cell counts were drawn from the amplification of reference gene primers. The data were produced by immunoSEQ multiplex PCR, yet TCRdb's version contains in-frame clones alone and is incomplete. D and trimming were read from the DNA, whereas the V and J calls and clone size are those reported in that table. This repertoire shows some 450,000 clones, approximately 89% found once; its top ten account for roughly an eighth. Seattle enrolled patients during active infection and tracked them longitudinally.

The clonotype comes from a woman in her forties or fifties with COVID-19, enrolled during active disease. The V and J genes are TRBV7-6 and TRBJ2-7; TRBD2 aligns across 7 bases. Sample: peripheral blood. In DNA, the CDR3 is TGTGCCAGCAGCTTACTTTCTGGACTAGATGCCGAGCAGTACTTC. This gives the protein CASSLLSGLDAEQYF. Drawing the rest from reference TRBV7-6 and TRBJ2-7, the complete variable domain is GAGVSQSPRYKVTKRGQDVALRCDPISGHVSLYWYRQALGQGPEFLTYFNYEAQQDKSGLPNDRFSAERPEGSISTLTIQRTEQRDSAMYRCASSLLSGLDAEQYFGPGTRLTVT.